One and the same sample provided the 31 T cell receptor beta chains below, sequenced in a study of PD-L1 blockade in urothelial cancer. As to time point: peripheral blood 6 weeks after treatment start. Sequenced by immunoSEQ multiplex PCR; TCRdb stores in-frame clones only, minus some. The sample includes about 46,000 clones, about 85% of them seen just once. The specimen was PBMCs, collected around atezolizumab (anti-PD-L1) treatment. The origin of the receptors is a man between 45 and 60 years old with urothelial cancer.

The chain has TRBV21-1 and TRBJ2-7; the table's D gene call, TRBD1, was not cross checked with the DNA. TRBV21-1 is an annotated pseudogene. The CDR3 totals 20 residues. The CDR3 here is CASTQGGTGGGSCAGEGQYF. The CDR3 DNA sequence: TGTGCCAGCACCCAAGGGGGGACAGGGGGCGGTAGCTGCGCCGGGGAGGGGCAGTACTTC.

This sequence joins TRBV11-2 and TRBJ2-3; 12 bases map to TRBD2. The CDR3 length is 19 residues. Germline-derived CDR1 and CDR2 are SGHAT and FQNNGV. V trimming: 5 bases; J trimming: 4 bases; junction bases outside the gene matches: 16. In DNA, the CDR3 is TGTGCCAGCAGCCCACGTGCGGCTAGCGGGAGGGACAGACCAGATACGCAGTATTTT. This translates into CASSPRAASGRDRPDTQYF.

The J gene is TRBJ2-7, the V gene TRBV7-2; unclear D gene. Trimming pared 5 bases from V and 3 bases from J, leaving 5 bases between. The CDR3 is made up of 11 amino acids. Germline loops: CDR1 SGHTA, CDR2 FQGNSA. The CDR3, as DNA: TGTGCCAGCAGCCTATACTACGAGCAGTACTTC. Translating gives CASSLYYEQYF.

This clone was recorded only once. This chain connects TRBV5-6 to TRBJ2-3; maybe TRBD2 (6 bases). The length of the CDR3 is 15 residues. Germline-derived CDR1 and CDR2 are SGHDT and YYEEEE. V gave up 3 bases and J gave up 2 bases, with 13 bases separating them. CDR3 sequence (DNA): TGTGCCAGCAGCTACGGGACTCCTCTCACAGATACGCAGTATTTT. It is translated as CASSYGTPLTDTQYF.

This clone appeared a few times. V and J are TRBV5-6 and TRBJ2-5; 8 bases align to TRBD2. CDR3 size: 15 residues. Trimming took 1 base from V and 2 from J; bases not matched to a gene: 4. Germline CDR1 reads SGHDT; CDR2 reads YYEEEE. CDR3 loop: CASSLIGRGQETQYF. CDR3 coding DNA: TGTGCCAGCAGCTTGATCGGGAGGGGGCAAGAGACCCAGTACTTC.

The chain uses TRBV5-1 and TRBJ2-5, with a weak D call TRBD1 (6 bases). Germline V lookup: CDR1 SGHRS, CDR2 YFSETQ. V lost 5 bases and J lost 5, with 16 bases in between. This CDR3 spans 14 amino acids. The CDR3 region has the DNA TGCGCCAGCAGTTTTTCACAGGGAAGCGAGACCCAGTACTTC. Translation gives CASSFSQGSETQYF.

The genes are TRBV9 and TRBJ2-1; tentative D call: TRBD1 (6 bases). Trimming cost V 0 bases and J 10 bases, with 11 bases left between them. Germline CDR1 and CDR2: SGDLS and YYNGEE. The CDR3 runs 13 residues. The CDR3 bases are TGTGCCAGCAGCGTAGTATCTGGGGGCGAGCAGTTCTTC. Translation: CASSVVSGGEQFF.

This rearrangement joins TRBV6-5 to TRBJ2-5; 7 bases align to TRBD2. The V gene's germline CDR1 is MNHEY and CDR2 SVGAGI. V lost 6 bases and J lost 7; bases outside the gene matches: 8. The CDR3 runs to 13 residues. CDR3 protein: CASSISSGGTQYF. The DNA for the CDR3 is TGTGCCAGCAGCATCTCCTCGGGGGGGACCCAGTACTTC.

In this sample, this clone turned up once. The chain combines TRBV19 with TRBJ1-4; TRBD1 is a possible D gene (6 bases). Trimming pared 5 bases from V and 5 bases from J, leaving 15 bases between. Germline lookup yields CDR1 LNHDA and CDR2 SQIVND (reference sequence). CDR3 length: 15 residues. CDR3 DNA sequence: TGTGCCAGTAGTTCTGTGACAGGTGGGAATGAAAAACTGTTTTTT. Protein sequence: CASSSVTGGNEKLFF.

The chain has TRBV19 and TRBJ1-1; D not certain. Germline CDR1 and CDR2: LNHDA and SQIVND (reference sequence). This CDR3 is 13 amino acids long. Trimming stripped 3 bases from V and 6 bases from J, with 11 bases between. CDR3 in amino acids: CASSIAPTAEAFF. The CDR3 DNA is TGTGCCAGTAGTATCGCCCCCACAGCTGAAGCTTTCTTT.

On this clone: It is unclear where the CDR3 begins or ends on the DNA, so no DNA is shown, and the CDR3 is as TCRdb lists it. V gene TRBV6-6 combines with J gene TRBJ1-2. Germline V gene data show CDR1 as MNHNY and CDR2 as SVGAGI (reference sequence). The CDR3 contains 15 residues when both ends are counted. The CDR3 loop is CASSSSRFLRYGYTF.

The chain links TRBV6-5 to TRBJ1-2; tentative D call: TRBD1 (6 bases). Between the trimmed V and J ends, which lost 8 bases and 4 bases, there was a span of 14 bases. The V gene's germline CDR1 is MNHEY and CDR2 SVGAGI. This CDR3 has 13 residues. CDR3 sequence reads: CASGQIPSYGYTF. The DNA of the CDR3 is TGTGCCAGCGGACAGATCCCTAGCTATGGCTACACCTTC.

V is TRBV27 and J is TRBJ1-1; TRBD1 matches at 7 bases. This CDR3 has 12 residues. Germline V lookup: CDR1 MNHEY, CDR2 SMNVEV (reference sequence). V dropped 4 bases and J dropped 5; count of bases not matched to a gene: 1. The CDR3 DNA reads as TGTGCCAGCAGTTCAGGGGGGACTGAAGCTTTCTTT. The encoded protein is CASSSGGTEAFF.

The rearrangement uses TRBV19 and TRBJ2-7; weak D call: TRBD1 (6 bases). Germline loops: CDR1 LNHDA, CDR2 SQIVND (reference sequence). The CDR3 is made up of 14 amino acids. V lost 5 bases to trimming and J lost 0 bases, with 11 bases between them. The CDR3 DNA follows: TGTGCCAGTAGTGACAGGCATAGCTCCTACGAGCAGTACTTC. It translates to CASSDRHSSYEQYF.

The sample holds a few counts of this clone. The gene calls are TRBV2 and TRBJ1-2; TRBD1 agrees at 7 bases. Germline V gene sequence: CDR1 SNHLY, CDR2 FYNNEI. V lost 5 bases, J lost 4 bases, and 4 bases stayed unmatched. The CDR3 has 13 amino acids. CDR3 region: CASSTTGAYGYTF. CDR3 DNA: TGTGCCAGCAGTACCACAGGGGCCTATGGCTACACCTTC. Variable domain in full (rest from reference TRBV2 and TRBJ1-2): EPEVTQTPSHQVTQMGQEVILRCVPISNHLYFYWYRQILGQKVEFLVSFYNNEISEKSEIFDDQFSVERPDGSNFTLKIRSTKLEDSAMYFCASSTTGAYGYTFGSGTRLTVV.

The chain has TRBV29-1 and TRBJ2-7; 8 nucleotides line up with TRBD1. This CDR3 comprises 16 residues. The germline V gene encodes CDR1 SQVTM and CDR2 ANQGSEA. V lost 0 bases to trimming and J lost 1 base; unmatched junction nucleotides: 8. Here the CDR3 reads CSVEDLRDRNSYEQYF. In nucleotides, the CDR3 is TGCAGCGTTGAAGATCTCAGGGACAGGAATTCCTACGAGCAGTACTTC.

This chain links TRBV30 with TRBJ2-3; TRBD2 matches at 8 bases. In germline, CDR1 is GTSNPN, CDR2 SVGIG (reference sequence). Trimming removed 3 bases from V and 3 bases from J; junction bases left unmatched: 5. This CDR3 spans 14 amino acids. CDR3 DNA: TGTGCCTGGAGGGGGACTAGGAGGACAGATACGCAGTATTTT. It codes for CAWRGTRRTDTQYF.

CDR3 loop: CASSAGTFTYNEQFF. The DNA of the CDR3 is TGTGCCAGCAGTGCCGGGACTTTTACCTACAATGAGCAGTTCTTC. The rearrangement joins TRBV27 to TRBJ2-1; TRBD2 might be the D (6 bases). The CDR3 contains 15 residues. The V gene's germline CDR1 is MNHEY and CDR2 SMNVEV (reference sequence). V was clipped by 5 bases and J by 2 bases, with 13 bases between them.

The V call is TRBV4-3, the J call TRBJ2-4, with D possibly being TRBD1 (5 bases). Germline assignment: CDR1 LGHNA and CDR2 YSLEER. The CDR3 extends over 13 amino acids. The ends were cut back, 3 bases at V and 6 bases at J, with 9 bases in the middle. CDR3 nucleotides: TGCGCCAGCAGCCACAACGACAGAAACATTCAGTACTTC. Translated, it gives CASSHNDRNIQYF.

The V gene is TRBV7-2, the J gene TRBJ1-4; D may be TRBD1 (5 bases). V shed 1 base and J shed 4 bases, with 7 bases lying between them. The germline gives CDR1 SGHTA, CDR2 FQGNSA. The CDR3 is 14 residues long. CDR3 DNA: TGTGCCAGCAGCTTAGGGGGCCTTAATGAAAAACTGTTTTTT. This gives the protein CASSLGGLNEKLFF.

V usage is TRBV7-9 and J usage is TRBJ1-5; no clear D. V was cut by 1 base and J by 4 bases, with 14 bases left in between. Germline V gene data show CDR1 as SEHNR and CDR2 as FQNEAQ (reference sequence). The CDR3 covers 16 residues. The CDR3 DNA reads as TGTGCCAGCAGCTTAGATGGAGTCACCCGTAATCAGCCCCAGCATTTT. Protein sequence: CASSLDGVTRNQPQHF.

Here the CDR3 reads CASSGASGRVGEQFF. CDR3 sequence (DNA): TGTGCCAGCAGCGGGGCTAGCGGGAGGGTTGGTGAGCAGTTCTTC. This chain links TRBV9 with TRBJ2-1; TRBD2 agrees at 12 bases. The trim removed 3 bases at V and 9 bases at J, leaving 7 bases unmatched. Germline CDR1 and CDR2: SGDLS and YYNGEE. The CDR3 runs to 15 residues.

This rearrangement joins TRBV9 to TRBJ2-2; 10 nucleotides agree with TRBD1. CDR1 and CDR2 from the germline V gene are SGDLS and YYNGEE. The CDR3 contains 16 residues. The V gene end was trimmed by 3 bases and the J gene end by 1 base; junction bases not matched to a gene: 3. This CDR3 is CASSARTGGNTGELFF. As DNA, the CDR3 is TGTGCCAGCAGCGCAAGGACAGGGGGGAACACCGGGGAGCTGTTTTTT. Full variable domain (missing parts from reference TRBV9 and TRBJ2-2): DSGVTQTPKHLITATGQRVTLRCSPRSGDLSVYWYQQSLDQGLQFLIQYYNGEERAKGNILERFSAQQFPDLHSELNLSSLELGDSALYFCASSARTGGNTGELFFGEGSRLTVL.

The table lists this clone with a count of one. J is TRBJ2-5 and V is TRBV10-1; 7 nucleotides agree with TRBD2. The junction had 9 bases not matched to a gene; V was cut back by 6 bases and J by 5 bases. Germline V CDR1 and CDR2: WNHNN, SYGVQD (reference sequence). This CDR3 is 14 amino acids long. In DNA form, the CDR3 reads TGCGCCAGCAGCCCCGAGCAGGGAGGGGAGACCCAGTACTTC. Translating gives CASSPEQGGETQYF.

The chain has TRBV5-1 and TRBJ2-1, with D possibly TRBD1 on 5 matching bases. The V end was cut by 3 bases, the J end by 5 bases, with 15 bases between. The CDR3 runs 15 residues. Germline-derived CDR1 and CDR2 are SGHRS and YFSETQ. CDR3 protein: CASSSTARSHNEQFF. As DNA, the CDR3 is TGCGCCAGCAGCTCGACAGCGCGATCACACAATGAGCAGTTCTTC. The entire variable domain, with the rest obtained from reference TRBV5-1 and TRBJ2-1, is as follows: KAGVTQTPRYLIKTRGQQVTLSCSPISGHRSVSWYQQTPGQGLQFLFEYFSETQRNKGNFPGRFSGRQFSNSRSEMNVSTLELGDSALYLCASSSTARSHNEQFFGPGTRLTVL.

The chain combines TRBV7-8 with TRBJ1-5; tentative D call: TRBD1 (5 bases). Trimming took 3 bases from V and 6 from J, leaving 6 bases between them. Germline V lookup: CDR1 SGHVS, CDR2 FQNEAQ. This CDR3 spans 12 amino acids. This chain's CDR3 is CASSFGGQPQHF. The CDR3 region has the DNA TGTGCCAGCAGCTTCGGGGGTCAGCCCCAGCATTTT.

This clone appeared a few times. V is TRBV6-5 and J is TRBJ1-5, with 10 nucleotides matching TRBD1. CDR3 length: 13 amino acids. The V gene's germline CDR1 is MNHEY and CDR2 SVGAGI. The trim removed 6 bases at V and 5 bases at J, leaving 1 base unmatched. CDR3 in amino acids: CASRGQGDQPQHF. CDR3 DNA sequence: TGTGCCAGCAGAGGACAGGGGGATCAGCCCCAGCATTTT.

The chain combines TRBV5-4 with TRBJ2-1; 11 nucleotides align to TRBD1. Germline V gives CDR1 SGHNT, CDR2 YYREEE (reference sequence). After removal of 3 bases from V and 4 bases from J, the junction contained 3 bases not matched to a gene. The CDR3 is 15 amino acids. For the CDR3, the DNA is TGTGCCAGCAGCTGGACAGGGGGCTCGTACAATGAGCAGTTCTTC. Translating it yields CASSWTGGSYNEQFF.

The genes are TRBV7-8 and TRBJ1-1, with a possible D match to TRBD1 (5 bases). This CDR3 comprises 15 residues. Germline V gives CDR1 SGHVS, CDR2 FQNEAQ. V lost 0 bases, J lost 4 bases, and 12 bases lay in between. The CDR3 here is CASSLASGFSTEAFF. The CDR3 bases are TGTGCCAGCAGCTTAGCCTCAGGGTTCAGCACTGAAGCTTTCTTT.

This clone was counted between two and nine times. The chain links TRBV12-5 to TRBJ2-1; no clear D gene. V was clipped by 5 bases and J by 6 bases, with 11 bases between them. This CDR3 is 13 amino acids long. CDR1 LGHNT and CDR2 FRNRAP come from the germline V gene. Here the CDR3 DNA reads TGTGCTAGTGGTCCAGACACCGCCAATGAGCAGTTCTTC. Residues: CASGPDTANEQFF.

The chain recombines TRBV2 with TRBJ2-4, with D possibly being TRBD1 (5 bases). This CDR3 is built from 14 residues. V lost 5 bases, J lost 0 bases, and 8 bases lay in between. CDR1 is SNHLY, CDR2 FYNNEI, per germline. This CDR3 reads CASSRQLAKNIQYF. CDR3 nucleotide sequence: TGTGCCAGCAGTCGACAGTTAGCCAAAAACATTCAGTACTTC.